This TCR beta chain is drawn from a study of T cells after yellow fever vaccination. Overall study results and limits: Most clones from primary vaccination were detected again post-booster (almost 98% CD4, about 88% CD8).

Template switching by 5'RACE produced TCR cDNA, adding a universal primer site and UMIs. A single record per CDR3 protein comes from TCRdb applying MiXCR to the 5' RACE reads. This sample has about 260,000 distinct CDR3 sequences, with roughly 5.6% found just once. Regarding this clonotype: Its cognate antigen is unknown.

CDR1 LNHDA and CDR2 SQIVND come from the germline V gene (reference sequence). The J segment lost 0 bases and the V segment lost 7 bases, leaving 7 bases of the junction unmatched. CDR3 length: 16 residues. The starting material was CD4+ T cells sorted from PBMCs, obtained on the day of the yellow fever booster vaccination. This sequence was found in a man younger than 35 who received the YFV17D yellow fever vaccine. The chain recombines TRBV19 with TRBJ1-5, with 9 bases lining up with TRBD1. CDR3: CASIPNRGHSNQPQHF. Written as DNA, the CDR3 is TGTGCCAGTATCCCAAACAGGGGGCATAGCAATCAGCCCCAGCATTTT.